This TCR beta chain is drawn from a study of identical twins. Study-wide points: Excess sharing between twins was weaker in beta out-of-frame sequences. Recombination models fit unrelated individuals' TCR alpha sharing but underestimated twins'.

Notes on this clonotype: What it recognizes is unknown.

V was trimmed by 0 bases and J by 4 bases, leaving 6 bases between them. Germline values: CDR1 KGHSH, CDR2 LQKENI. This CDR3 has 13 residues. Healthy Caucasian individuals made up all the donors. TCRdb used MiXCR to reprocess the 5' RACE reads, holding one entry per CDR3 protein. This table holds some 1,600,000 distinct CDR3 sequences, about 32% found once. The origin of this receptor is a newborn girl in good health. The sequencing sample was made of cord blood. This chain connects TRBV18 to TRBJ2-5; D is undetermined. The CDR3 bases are TGTGCCAGCTCACCACCGATCAGAGAGACCCAGTACTTC. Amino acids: CASSPPIRETQYF.